One and the same sample provided the 11 T cell receptor beta chains below, sequenced in a study of PD-L1 blockade in urothelial cancer. Data came from immunoSEQ multiplex PCR; TCRdb stores just in-frame clones and leaves some out. The sample has some 100,000 clones, 90% to 95% seen once; the top ten hold approximately 0.88%. The input for sequencing was PBMCs, taken around atezolizumab (anti-PD-L1) treatment. These receptor sequences come from a woman of 80 years or more with urothelial cancer.

This clone was seen only once. The chain joins TRBV5-5 to TRBJ2-3, with 7 nucleotides matching TRBD1. The CDR3 runs 15 residues. V gave up 3 bases and J gave up 2 bases; unmatched junction bases: 6. Germline V gene lookup returns CDR1 SGHKS and CDR2 YYEKEE (reference sequence). As DNA, the CDR3 is TGTGCCAGCAGCTCCGGACAGGCGAACACAGATACGCAGTATTTT. The encoded protein is CASSSGQANTDTQYF.

This chain links TRBV2 with TRBJ1-1; a weak D match, TRBD1 (6 bases). CDR3 length: 13 amino acids. Germline CDR1 is SNHLY and CDR2 is FYNNEI. V lost 7 bases to trimming and J lost 8 bases, with 17 bases between them. CDR3 nucleotides: TGTGCCAGCAAACGCGACAGGATTAGCGAAGCTTTCTTT. As protein: CASKRDRISEAFF.

The rearrangement links TRBV5-4 to TRBJ1-2; TRBD1 aligns across 8 bases. The V gene end was trimmed by 3 bases and the J gene end by 1 base; junction bases not matched to a gene: 2. From germline, CDR1 is SGHNT and CDR2 YYREEE (reference sequence). CDR3 length: 14 residues. CDR3 protein: CASSWDRLNYGYTF. CDR3 DNA sequence: TGTGCCAGCAGCTGGGACAGGCTTAACTATGGCTACACCTTC.

The CDR3 region has the DNA TGTGCCAGCAGCTCCGGGACAGGGGGCCAGCAGTACTTC. It is translated as CASSSGTGGQQYF. The chain couples TRBV28 to TRBJ2-7; 12 nucleotides line up with TRBD1. V lost 6 bases and J lost 8; bases outside the gene matches: 5. The CDR3 extends over 13 amino acids. The germline V gene encodes CDR1 MDHEN and CDR2 SYDVKM.

The chain has TRBV7-8 and TRBJ1-5; TRBD1 is a possible D gene (6 bases). The CDR3 sequence is 16 residues long. From germline, CDR1 is SGHVS and CDR2 FQNEAQ. The V end was cut by 5 bases, the J end by 2 bases, with 16 bases between. CDR3 in amino acids: CASSLGEGVGNQPQHF. For the CDR3, the DNA is TGTGCCAGCAGCCTCGGGGAGGGGGTGGGCAATCAGCCCCAGCATTTT.

The chain joins TRBV6-5 to TRBJ1-2; 8 bases match TRBD1. The CDR3 is 14 amino acids. V lost 5 bases to trimming and J lost 4 bases; unmatched junction nucleotides: 6. Germline-derived CDR1 and CDR2 are MNHEY and SVGAGI. The DNA for the CDR3 is TGTGCCAGCAGTGAGGCCAGGGGGCCCTATGGCTACACCTTC. Its translation: CASSEARGPYGYTF.

The CDR3 DNA reads TGCAGCGTTGCGGCTAGTGGCAATGAGCAGTTCTTC. Translation gives CSVAASGNEQFF. The V call is TRBV29-1, the J call TRBJ2-1; D remains unclear. The V end was cut by 4 bases, the J end by 6 bases, with 10 bases between. The CDR3 is 12 amino acids. Germline V lookup: CDR1 SQVTM, CDR2 ANQGSEA.

This clone was recorded once. The chain is built from TRBV29-1 and TRBJ2-1; D unclear. Germline lookup yields CDR1 SQVTM and CDR2 ANQGSEA. V lost 0 bases and J lost 0, with 9 bases in between. This CDR3 comprises 15 residues. Here the CDR3 reads CSVEDWRSSYNEQFF. In nucleotides, the CDR3 is TGCAGCGTTGAAGATTGGCGGAGCTCCTACAATGAGCAGTTCTTC.

CDR3 sequence (DNA): TGCGCCAGCAGCATTACGCCAGGGCAAGAGACCCAGTACTTC. This translates into CASSITPGQETQYF. V and J are TRBV5-1 and TRBJ2-5, with D possibly being TRBD1 (5 bases). This CDR3 is built from 14 residues. V lost 4 bases to trimming and J lost 2 bases, with 12 bases between them. Per the germline V gene, CDR1 is SGHRS and CDR2 is YFSETQ.

The gene calls are TRBV11-2 and TRBJ1-4; D gene unclear. V was cut by 0 bases and J by 0 bases, with 5 bases left in between. The germline gives CDR1 SGHAT, CDR2 FQNNGV. The CDR3 is 15 amino acids. CDR3 protein: CASSLDGTTNEKLFF. As DNA, the CDR3 is TGTGCCAGCAGCTTAGACGGGACAACTAATGAAAAACTGTTTTTT.

The chain links TRBV5-1 to TRBJ2-3; 9 nucleotides agree with TRBD1. Germline trimming cut 3 bases from V and 1 base from J; bases unmatched to any gene: 6. Germline lookup yields CDR1 SGHRS and CDR2 YFSETQ. This CDR3 has 16 residues. CDR3 protein: CASSSGTGQRTDTQYF. CDR3 in DNA: TGCGCCAGCAGCTCCGGGACAGGGCAGCGCACAGATACGCAGTATTTT.